This is a list of T cell receptor beta chains from one sample in a study of T cell clones after liver transplantation. Data came from immunoSEQ multiplex PCR; TCRdb stores just in-frame clones and leaves some out. Among about 15,000 clones listed, more than 65% were seen once. The source was CD8+ T cells from blood, collected 45 to 50 months after liver transplant. These receptors came from a human patient who received a liver transplant. Some T cells may be provided by the graft donor. CDR3s include the opening cysteine and the closing phenylalanine or tryptophan. The D gene is left open where the match is weak. For some rows the clone size is stated as once, few or many, or as a class when expanded; others skip it.

CDR3: CASSLGQGEAFF
DNA: TGTGCCAGCAGCTTAGGGCAGGGGGAAGCTTTCTTT
V: TRBV7-6
D: -
J: TRBJ1-1
length: 12
size: -

CDR3: CASSHGGEQYF
DNA: TGTGCCAGCAGTCACGGGGGGGAGCAGTACTTC
V: TRBV6-6
D: TRBD2
J: TRBJ2-7
length: 11
size: -

CDR3: CASCDVPQETQYF
DNA: TGTGCCAGCTGTGACGTCCCCCAAGAGACCCAGTACTTC
V: TRBV7-6
D: -
J: TRBJ2-5
length: 13
size: -

CDR3: CASSLDGQGIYEQYF
DNA: TGCGCCAGCAGCTTGGACGGACAGGGGATCTACGAGCAGTACTTC
V: TRBV5-1
D: TRBD1
J: TRBJ2-7
length: 15
size: -

CDR3: CASSGGAGSYNEQFF
DNA: TGTGCCAGCAGCGGGGGGGCCGGCTCCTACAATGAGCAGTTCTTC
V: TRBV27
D: TRBD2
J: TRBJ2-1
length: 15
size: -

CDR3: CASGLPRGSEQYF
DNA: TGTGCTAGTGGTCTTCCCAGGGGGAGCGAGCAGTACTTC
V: TRBV12-5
D: TRBD1
J: TRBJ2-7
length: 13
size: once

CDR3: CASSFAGPDEQYF
DNA: TGTGCCAGCAGTTTTGCCGGCCCTGACGAGCAGTACTTC
V: TRBV28
D: -
J: TRBJ2-7
length: 13
size: -

CDR3: CASSLGQDQPQHF
DNA: TGTGCCAGCAGTTTGGGCCAGGATCAGCCCCAGCATTTT
V: TRBV27
D: -
J: TRBJ1-5
length: 13
size: -

CDR3: CASSYGTTEAFF
DNA: TGCGCCAGCAGCTACGGGACAACAGAAGCTTTCTTT
V: TRBV4-1
D: -
J: TRBJ1-1
length: 12
size: -

CDR3: CASTPGGRAKAGAKNIQYF
DNA: TGTGCCAGTACCCCAGGGGGCAGGGCCAAAGCAGGGGCCAAAAACATTCAGTACTTC
V: TRBV19
D: TRBD1
J: TRBJ2-4
length: 19
size: few

CDR3: CAVIPGDPGAQYF
DNA: TGTGCCGTCATTCCAGGGGACCCGGGGGCCCAGTACTTC
V: TRBV30
D: -
J: TRBJ2-5
length: 13
size: -

CDR3: CASSLGTGWQFF
DNA: TGTGCCAGCAGCTTAGGGACAGGGTGGCAGTTCTTC
V: TRBV7-2
D: TRBD1
J: TRBJ2-1
length: 12
size: -

CDR3: CASRHDRGEWSNQETQYF
DNA: TGTGCCAGCAGACATGACAGGGGAGAATGGAGTAACCAAGAGACCCAGTACTTC
V: TRBV28
D: TRBD1
J: TRBJ2-5
length: 18
size: -

CDR3: CASSVQDSTDTQYF
DNA: TGTGCCAGCAGCGTACAGGACAGCACAGATACGCAGTATTTT
V: TRBV9
D: -
J: TRBJ2-3
length: 14
size: -

CDR3: CASSMWEGGETQYF
DNA: TGTGCCAGTAGTATGTGGGAAGGCGGGGAGACCCAGTACTTC
V: TRBV19
D: -
J: TRBJ2-5
length: 14
size: once

CDR3: CASSFRGAYNEQFF
DNA: TGTGCCAGCAGTTTCCGGGGAGCCTACAATGAGCAGTTCTTC
V: TRBV28
D: -
J: TRBJ2-1
length: 14
size: once

CDR3: CASSYSVDRGQVEQFF
DNA: TGTGCCAGCAGTTACTCGGTGGACAGGGGGCAGGTTGAGCAGTTCTTC
V: TRBV6-5
D: TRBD1
J: TRBJ2-1
length: 16
size: -

CDR3: CATSSGGGDSSGYTF
DNA: TGTGCCACCAGCAGCGGGGGCGGGGACAGTTCGGGCTACACCTTC
V: TRBV15
D: TRBD1
J: TRBJ1-2
length: 15
size: few

CDR3: CASSLDGLNQPQHF
DNA: TGTGCCAGCAGTTTGGATGGGCTAAATCAGCCCCAGCATTTT
V: TRBV27
D: -
J: TRBJ1-5
length: 14
size: -

CDR3: CASSLELTDTQYF
DNA: TGTGCCAGCAGCTTAGAACTAACAGATACGCAGTATTTT
V: TRBV7-6
D: -
J: TRBJ2-3
length: 13
size: -

CDR3: CASSYQDRSEAFF
DNA: TGTGCCAGCAGTTATCAGGACAGGTCTGAAGCTTTCTTT
V: TRBV6-5
D: TRBD1
J: TRBJ1-1
length: 13
size: -

CDR3: CASRNRGLPRTNYGYTF
DNA: TGTGCCAGTAGGAACAGGGGACTCCCTAGAACTAACTATGGCTACACCTTC
V: TRBV27
D: TRBD1
J: TRBJ1-2
length: 17
size: -

CDR3: CASSGGGLETQYF
DNA: TGTGCCAGCAGTGGCGGGGGCCTAGAGACCCAGTACTTC
V: TRBV27
D: -
J: TRBJ2-5
length: 13
size: -

CDR3: CASLIGTEAFF
DNA: TGTGCCAGTCTAATTGGAACTGAAGCTTTCTTT
V: TRBV27
D: -
J: TRBJ1-1
length: 11
size: few

CDR3: CASIPRLPGDPHEQFF
DNA: TGTGCCAGCATCCCCCGACTTCCGGGCGATCCACATGAGCAGTTCTTC
V: TRBV7-9
D: -
J: TRBJ2-1
length: 16
size: -

CDR3: CASSLSPAMNTEAFF
DNA: TGTGCCAGCAGTTTATCGCCAGCCATGAACACTGAAGCTTTCTTT
V: TRBV27
D: -
J: TRBJ1-1
length: 15
size: -

CDR3: CASSPPFGIGGSPLHF
DNA: TGTGCCAGCTCACCACCGTTTGGGATTGGAGGTTCACCCCTCCACTTT
V: TRBV18
D: -
J: TRBJ1-6
length: 16
size: -

CDR3: CSVWRTEAFF
DNA: TGCAGCGTCTGGAGGACTGAAGCTTTCTTT
V: TRBV29-1
D: -
J: TRBJ1-1
length: 10
size: few

CDR3: CASSESATGYGETQYF
DNA: TGCGCCAGCAGTGAGTCGGCCACAGGGTACGGAGAGACCCAGTACTTC
V: TRBV10-1
D: -
J: TRBJ2-5
length: 16
size: -

CDR3: CASSPGTTKRDTEAFF
DNA: TGTGCCAGCAGCCCCGGGACAACAAAGCGGGACACTGAAGCTTTCTTT
V: TRBV5-4
D: -
J: TRBJ1-1
length: 16
size: -

CDR3: CASSFMQGGEGYTF
DNA: TGTGCCAGCAGTTTTATGCAAGGGGGGGAGGGCTACACCTTC
V: TRBV28
D: -
J: TRBJ1-2
length: 14
size: -

CDR3: CASSEGVAVFEETQYF
DNA: TGTGCCAGCAGTGAAGGTGTAGCAGTGTTCGAAGAGACCCAGTACTTC
V: TRBV6-1
D: -
J: TRBJ2-5
length: 16
size: -

CDR3: CASSMDSNQPQHF
DNA: TGTGCCAGCAGCATGGACAGCAATCAGCCCCAGCATTTT
V: TRBV27
D: -
J: TRBJ1-5
length: 13
size: -

CDR3: CASRIIGVGYQPQHF
DNA: TGTGCCAGCAGGATAATTGGGGTGGGGTATCAGCCCCAGCATTTT
V: TRBV9
D: -
J: TRBJ1-5
length: 15
size: -

CDR3: CASSFRTGTYEQYF
DNA: TGTGCCAGCAGCTTCCGGACAGGGACCTACGAGCAGTACTTC
V: TRBV13
D: TRBD1
J: TRBJ2-7
length: 14
size: -

CDR3: CASSLDPGSYQPQHF
DNA: TGTGCCAGCAGCTTAGATCCCGGCAGTTATCAGCCCCAGCATTTT
V: TRBV11-2
D: -
J: TRBJ1-5
length: 15
size: -

CDR3: CASSFQSDTQYF
DNA: TGTGCCAGCAGTTTTCAGTCAGATACGCAGTATTTT
V: TRBV27
D: -
J: TRBJ2-3
length: 12
size: -

CDR3: CASTSGINMHEQFF
DNA: TGTGCCAGCACCAGCGGGATAAATATGCATGAGCAGTTCTTC
V: TRBV2
D: TRBD2
J: TRBJ2-1
length: 14
size: -

CDR3: CASSSGVGAEAFF
DNA: TGTGCCAGCAGTTCCGGGGTGGGAGCTGAAGCTTTCTTT
V: TRBV27
D: -
J: TRBJ1-1
length: 13
size: medium-sized

CDR3: CASSLLSAGATGELFF
DNA: TGTGCCAGCAGTTTATTGTCCGCGGGAGCCACCGGGGAGCTGTTTTTT
V: TRBV27
D: TRBD2
J: TRBJ2-2
length: 16
size: -

CDR3: CASSLLSYEQYF
DNA: TGTGCCAGCAGCCTTCTCTCCTACGAGCAGTACTTC
V: TRBV14
D: -
J: TRBJ2-7
length: 12
size: -

CDR3: CASTPPEGGAPLAKNIQYF
DNA: TGTGCCAGTACCCCTCCCGAGGGGGGAGCTCCTCTAGCCAAAAACATTCAGTACTTC
V: TRBV19
D: -
J: TRBJ2-4
length: 19
size: -

CDR3: CASGQGGTGSYEQYF
DNA: TGTGCTAGTGGCCAGGGAGGGACAGGCTCCTACGAGCAGTACTTC
V: TRBV12-5
D: -
J: TRBJ2-7
length: 15
size: few

CDR3: CASSYAGQGYEQYF
DNA: TGTGCCAGCAGTTACGCGGGACAGGGTTACGAGCAGTACTTC
V: TRBV6-6
D: TRBD1
J: TRBJ2-7
length: 14
size: -

CDR3: CASSMTGGTEAFF
DNA: TGTGCCAGCAGTATGACGGGGGGCACTGAAGCTTTCTTT
V: TRBV6-5
D: -
J: TRBJ1-1
length: 13
size: -

CDR3: CAGGLGGFSEAFF
DNA: TGTGCCGGAGGACTGGGGGGGTTCTCTGAAGCTTTCTTT
V: TRBV6-1
D: -
J: TRBJ1-1
length: 13
size: -

CDR3: CSVEDLQGGNEQFF
DNA: TGCAGCGTTGAAGATCTGCAGGGGGGCAATGAGCAGTTCTTC
V: TRBV29-1
D: -
J: TRBJ2-1
length: 14
size: -

CDR3: CASSLISTDTQYF
DNA: TGTGCCAGCAGCTTAATAAGCACAGATACGCAGTATTTT
V: TRBV11-2
D: -
J: TRBJ2-3
length: 13
size: -

CDR3: CASSLWGSGDEQYF
DNA: TGTGCCAGCAGCTTATGGGGGTCCGGGGACGAGCAGTACTTC
V: TRBV7-9
D: -
J: TRBJ2-7
length: 14
size: -

CDR3: CASTWNTEAFF
DNA: TGTGCCAGCACGTGGAACACTGAAGCTTTCTTT
V: TRBV2
D: -
J: TRBJ1-1
length: 11
size: -